The 5 T cell receptor beta chains below were found in one sample sequenced in a study of immune cell composition in non-small cell lung cancer. Profiled with immunoSEQ multiplex PCR; TCRdb holds only in-frame clones, not every one. The table shows around 6,500 clones, with roughly two thirds occurring only once. Normal lung sampling was at least 3 cm from the tumour, as distant as possible. The specimen sequenced was non-adjacent lung tissue. These receptors came from a human donor with non-small cell lung cancer.

V and J are TRBV27 and TRBJ1-2, with 8 bases that match TRBD1. The CDR3 has 12 amino acids. In germline, CDR1 is MNHEY, CDR2 SMNVEV (reference sequence). After removal of 7 bases from V and 3 bases from J, the junction contained 1 base not matched to a gene. The CDR3 DNA sequence: TGTGCCAGCAAGGACAGGGACTATGGCTACACCTTC. Protein sequence: CASKDRDYGYTF.

This clone was observed a single time. The rearrangement joins TRBV29-1 to TRBJ2-2; 7 nucleotides match TRBD2. The CDR3 spans 12 residues. CDR1 and CDR2 (germline): SQVTM, ANQGSEA. The trim removed 0 bases at V and 15 bases at J, leaving 7 bases unmatched. The CDR3 here is CSVEDPPGRVFF. CDR3 in DNA: TGCAGCGTTGAAGATCCCCCGGGGAGGGTGTTTTTT.

The chain uses TRBV15 and TRBJ1-1, with D maybe TRBD1 (5 bases). Germline V gene data show CDR1 as LNHNV and CDR2 as YYDKDF (reference sequence). The CDR3 covers 13 residues. The V end was cut by 5 bases, the J end by 5 bases, with 12 bases between. This CDR3 is CATSAGWRTEAFF. CDR3 nucleotides: TGTGCCACCAGCGCAGGGTGGCGAACTGAAGCTTTCTTT.

Within the sample, this clone is large. As DNA, the CDR3 is TGTGCCAGCAGCTTAGCGGGGGGGTATGAGACCCAGTACTTC. The encoded protein is CASSLAGGYETQYF. The gene calls are TRBV7-9 and TRBJ2-5; TRBD2 matches at 7 bases. The CDR3 length is 14 residues. The V gene end was trimmed by 0 bases and the J gene end by 5 bases; junction bases not matched to a gene: 3. The germline V gene encodes CDR1 SEHNR and CDR2 FQNEAQ (reference sequence).

The gene calls are TRBV28 and TRBJ2-7, with 7 nucleotides matching TRBD2. J lost 0 bases, V lost 5 bases, and 7 bases had no gene match. The CDR3 spans 15 residues. Germline V gene data show CDR1 as MDHEN and CDR2 as SYDVKM. The CDR3 DNA reads as TGTGCCAGCAGTAAGGACGGGGGGTCCTCCTACGAGCAGTACTTC. Amino acids: CASSKDGGSSYEQYF.